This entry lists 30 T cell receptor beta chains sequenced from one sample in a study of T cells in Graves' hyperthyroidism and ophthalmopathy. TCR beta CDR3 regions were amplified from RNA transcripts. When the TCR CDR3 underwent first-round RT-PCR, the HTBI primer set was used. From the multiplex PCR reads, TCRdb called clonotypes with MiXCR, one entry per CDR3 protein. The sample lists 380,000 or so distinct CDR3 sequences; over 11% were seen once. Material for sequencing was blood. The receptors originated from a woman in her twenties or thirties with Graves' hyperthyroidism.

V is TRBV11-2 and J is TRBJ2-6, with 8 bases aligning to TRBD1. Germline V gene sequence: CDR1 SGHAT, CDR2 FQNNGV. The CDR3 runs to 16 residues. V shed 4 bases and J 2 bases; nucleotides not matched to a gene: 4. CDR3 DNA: TGTGCCAGCAGCTCCTTGGACAGGGCTGGGGCCAACGTCCTGACTTTC. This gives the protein CASSSLDRAGANVLTF.

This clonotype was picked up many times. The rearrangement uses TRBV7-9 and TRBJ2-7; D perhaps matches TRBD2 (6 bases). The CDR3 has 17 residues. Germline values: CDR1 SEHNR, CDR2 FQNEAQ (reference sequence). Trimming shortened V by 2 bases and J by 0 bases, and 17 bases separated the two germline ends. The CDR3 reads CASSLPPLAVNSYEQYF. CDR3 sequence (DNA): TGTGCCAGCAGCTTACCGCCTTTAGCGGTGAACTCCTACGAGCAGTACTTC.

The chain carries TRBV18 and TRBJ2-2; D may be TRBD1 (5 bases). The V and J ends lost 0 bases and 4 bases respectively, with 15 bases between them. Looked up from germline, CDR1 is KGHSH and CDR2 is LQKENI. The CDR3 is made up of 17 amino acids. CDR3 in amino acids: CASSPPSQGVGTGELFF. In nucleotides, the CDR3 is TGTGCCAGCTCACCACCGAGCCAGGGTGTCGGCACCGGGGAGCTGTTTTTT.

The CDR3 reads CASSADSYGYTF. CDR3 DNA sequence: TGTGCCAGCAGCGCGGACAGCTATGGCTACACCTTC. This sequence joins TRBV9 and TRBJ1-2; tentative D call: TRBD1 (6 bases). Trimming cost V 3 bases and J 4 bases, with 7 bases left between them. CDR3 length: 12 residues. Germline CDR1 is SGDLS and CDR2 is YYNGEE.

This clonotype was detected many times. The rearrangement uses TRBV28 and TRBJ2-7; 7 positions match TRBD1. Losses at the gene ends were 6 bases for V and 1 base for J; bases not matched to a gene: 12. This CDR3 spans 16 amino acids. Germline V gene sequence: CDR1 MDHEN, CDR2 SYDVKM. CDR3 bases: TGTGCCAGCAGACCTTCGACAGGGAGCGGATCCTACGAGCAGTACTTC. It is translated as CASRPSTGSGSYEQYF.

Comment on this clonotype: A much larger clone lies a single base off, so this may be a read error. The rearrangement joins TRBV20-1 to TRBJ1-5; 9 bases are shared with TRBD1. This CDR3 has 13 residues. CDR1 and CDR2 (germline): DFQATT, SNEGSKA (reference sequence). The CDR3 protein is CSVRQGGNQPQHF. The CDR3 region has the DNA TGCAGTGTTAGACAGGGGGGCAATCAGCCCCAGCATTTT.

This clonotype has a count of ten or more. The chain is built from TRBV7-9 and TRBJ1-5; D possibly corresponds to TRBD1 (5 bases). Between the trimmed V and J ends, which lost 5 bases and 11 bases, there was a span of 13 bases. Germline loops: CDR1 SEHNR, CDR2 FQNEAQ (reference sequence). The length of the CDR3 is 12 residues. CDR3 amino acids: CASSPGGEAQHF. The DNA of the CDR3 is TGTGCCAGCAGCCCGGGAGGGGAAGCCCAGCATTTT. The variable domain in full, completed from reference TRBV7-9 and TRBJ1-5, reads DTGVSQNPRHKITKRGQNVTFRCDPISEHNRLYWYRQTLGQGPEFLTYFQNEAQLEKSRLLSDRFSAERPKGSFSTLEIQRTEQGDSAMYLCASSPGGEAQHFGDGTRLSIL.

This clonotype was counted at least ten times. CDR3 amino acids: CASSTWTGKSGELFF. The CDR3 DNA is TGCGCCAGCAGCACCTGGACAGGGAAATCCGGGGAGCTGTTTTTT. V usage is TRBV5-1 and J usage is TRBJ2-2; 8 positions agree with TRBD1. Trimming at V came to 4 bases and at J to 6 bases, leaving 8 bases not matched to a gene. The V gene's germline CDR1 is SGHRS and CDR2 YFSETQ. CDR3 length: 15 residues.

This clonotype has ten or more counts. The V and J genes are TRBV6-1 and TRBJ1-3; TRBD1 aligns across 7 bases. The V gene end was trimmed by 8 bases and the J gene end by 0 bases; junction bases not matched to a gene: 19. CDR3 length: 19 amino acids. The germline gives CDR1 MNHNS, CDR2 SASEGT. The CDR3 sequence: CASPFRDSKDVNSGNTIYF. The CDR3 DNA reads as TGTGCCAGCCCATTCCGGGACAGTAAAGATGTTAACTCTGGAAACACCATATATTTT.

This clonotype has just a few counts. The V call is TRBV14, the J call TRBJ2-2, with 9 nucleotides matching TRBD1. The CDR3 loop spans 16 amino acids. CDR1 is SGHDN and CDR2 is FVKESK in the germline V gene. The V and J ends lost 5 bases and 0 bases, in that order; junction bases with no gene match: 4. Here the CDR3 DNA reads TGTGCCAGCAGCTACAGGGGGCTAACGAACACCGGGGAGCTGTTTTTT. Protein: CASSYRGLTNTGELFF.

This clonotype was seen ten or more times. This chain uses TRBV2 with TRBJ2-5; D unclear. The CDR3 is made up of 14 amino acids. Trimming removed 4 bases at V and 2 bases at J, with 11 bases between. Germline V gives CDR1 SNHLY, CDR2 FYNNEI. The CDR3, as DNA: TGTGCCAGCAGTGTAGCCGGACGACAAGAGACCCAGTACTTC. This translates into CASSVAGRQETQYF.

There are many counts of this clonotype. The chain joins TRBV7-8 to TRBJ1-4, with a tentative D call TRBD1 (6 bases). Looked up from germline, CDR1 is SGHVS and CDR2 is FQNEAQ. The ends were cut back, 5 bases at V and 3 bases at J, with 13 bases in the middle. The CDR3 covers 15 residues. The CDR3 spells CASSPNRAPNEKLFF. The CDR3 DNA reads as TGTGCCAGCAGCCCAAACAGGGCCCCTAATGAAAAACTGTTTTTT.

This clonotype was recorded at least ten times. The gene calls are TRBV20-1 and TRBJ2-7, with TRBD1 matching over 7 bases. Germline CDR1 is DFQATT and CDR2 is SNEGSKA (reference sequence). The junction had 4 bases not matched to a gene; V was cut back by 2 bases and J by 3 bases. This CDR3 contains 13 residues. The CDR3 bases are TGCAGTGCTAGATCGGCAGGGGGCTACGAGCAGTACTTC. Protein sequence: CSARSAGGYEQYF.

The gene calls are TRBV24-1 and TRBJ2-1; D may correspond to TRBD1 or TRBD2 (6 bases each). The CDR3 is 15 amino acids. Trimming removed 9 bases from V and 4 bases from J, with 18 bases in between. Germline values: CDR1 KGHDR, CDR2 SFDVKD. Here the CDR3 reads CATDNAGQNYNEQFF. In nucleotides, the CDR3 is TGTGCCACCGACAACGCGGGACAAAATTACAATGAGCAGTTCTTC.

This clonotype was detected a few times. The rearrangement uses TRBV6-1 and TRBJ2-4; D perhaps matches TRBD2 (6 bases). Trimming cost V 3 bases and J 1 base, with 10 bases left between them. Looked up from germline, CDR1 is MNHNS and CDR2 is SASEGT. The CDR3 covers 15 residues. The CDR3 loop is CASSEVAGAKNIQYF. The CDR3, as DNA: TGTGCCAGCAGTGAGGTTGCGGGGGCCAAAAACATTCAGTACTTC.

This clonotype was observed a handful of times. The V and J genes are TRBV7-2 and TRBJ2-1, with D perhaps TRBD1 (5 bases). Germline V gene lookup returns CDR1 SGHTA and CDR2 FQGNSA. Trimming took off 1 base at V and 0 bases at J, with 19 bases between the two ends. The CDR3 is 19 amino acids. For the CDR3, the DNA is TGTGCCAGCAGCTTAGAAATCCTCATCAGCGACAGCTCCTACAATGAGCAGTTCTTC. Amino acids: CASSLEILISDSSYNEQFF.

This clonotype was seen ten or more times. The DNA of the CDR3 is TGTGCCAGCAGCCCCAGGGGTTCCCGGGAGACCCAGTACTTC. It is translated as CASSPRGSRETQYF. The chain joins TRBV28 to TRBJ2-5, with D perhaps TRBD1 (6 bases). CDR1 and CDR2 (germline): MDHEN, SYDVKM. V was trimmed by 6 bases and J by 5 bases, leaving 16 bases between them. The CDR3 runs to 14 residues.

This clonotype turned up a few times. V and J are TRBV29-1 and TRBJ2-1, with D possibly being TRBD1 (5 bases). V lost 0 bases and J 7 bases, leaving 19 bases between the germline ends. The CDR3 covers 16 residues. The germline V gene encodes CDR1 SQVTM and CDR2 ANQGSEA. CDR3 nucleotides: TGCAGCGTTGAAGATGGGTGGTACAGGACGGGTAATGAGCAGTTCTTC. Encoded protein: CSVEDGWYRTGNEQFF.

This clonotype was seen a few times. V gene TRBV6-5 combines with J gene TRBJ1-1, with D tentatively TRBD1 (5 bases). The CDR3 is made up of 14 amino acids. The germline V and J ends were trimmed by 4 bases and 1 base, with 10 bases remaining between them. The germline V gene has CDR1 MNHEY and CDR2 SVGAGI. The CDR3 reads CASSWVGANTEAFF. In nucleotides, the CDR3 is TGTGCCAGCAGTTGGGTTGGGGCGAACACTGAAGCTTTCTTT.

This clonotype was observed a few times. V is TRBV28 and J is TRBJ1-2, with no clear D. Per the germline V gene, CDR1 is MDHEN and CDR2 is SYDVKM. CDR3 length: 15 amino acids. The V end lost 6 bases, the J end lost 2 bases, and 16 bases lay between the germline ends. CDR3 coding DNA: TGTGCCAGCAGGTCCCCTTCCCCCCGAAACTATGGCTACACCTTC. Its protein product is CASRSPSPRNYGYTF.

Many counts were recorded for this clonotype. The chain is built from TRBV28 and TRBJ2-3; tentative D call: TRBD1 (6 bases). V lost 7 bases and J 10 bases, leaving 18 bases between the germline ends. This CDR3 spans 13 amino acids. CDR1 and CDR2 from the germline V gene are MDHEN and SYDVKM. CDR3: CASTRGTSNSQYF. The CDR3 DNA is TGTGCCAGCACTAGGGGGACCTCAAATTCGCAGTATTTT.

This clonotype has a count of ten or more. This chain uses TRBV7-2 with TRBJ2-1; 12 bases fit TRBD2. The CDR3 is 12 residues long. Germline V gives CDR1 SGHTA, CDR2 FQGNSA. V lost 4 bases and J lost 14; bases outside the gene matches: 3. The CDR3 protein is CASSSSGRDEFF. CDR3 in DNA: TGTGCCAGCAGCTCTAGCGGGAGGGACGAGTTCTTC.

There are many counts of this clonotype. This CDR3 reads CASSLVLAGGYNEQFF. Here the CDR3 DNA reads TGTGCCAGCAGCTTAGTACTAGCGGGAGGGTACAATGAGCAGTTCTTC. This chain connects TRBV11-2 to TRBJ2-1; 13 bases are shared with TRBD2. The trim removed 1 base at V and 4 bases at J, leaving 1 base unmatched. This CDR3 is built from 16 residues. CDR1 and CDR2 (germline): SGHAT, FQNNGV.

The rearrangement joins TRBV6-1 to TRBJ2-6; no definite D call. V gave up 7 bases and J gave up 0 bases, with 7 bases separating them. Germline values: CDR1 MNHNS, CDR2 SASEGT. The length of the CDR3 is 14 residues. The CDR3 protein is CASTTVSGANVLTF. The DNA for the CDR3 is TGTGCCAGCACAACCGTCTCTGGGGCCAACGTCCTGACTTTC.

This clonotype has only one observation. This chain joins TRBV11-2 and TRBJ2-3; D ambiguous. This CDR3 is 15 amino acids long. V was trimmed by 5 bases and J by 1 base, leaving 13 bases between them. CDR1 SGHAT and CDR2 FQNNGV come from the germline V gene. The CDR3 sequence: CASSLGTTRTDTQYF. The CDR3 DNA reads TGTGCCAGCAGCCTTGGAACTACTCGCACAGATACGCAGTATTTT.

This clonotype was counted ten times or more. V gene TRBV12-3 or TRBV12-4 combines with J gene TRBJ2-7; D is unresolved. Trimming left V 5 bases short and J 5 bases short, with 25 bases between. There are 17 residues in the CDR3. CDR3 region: CASSANPARLAIHEQYF. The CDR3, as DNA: TGTGCCAGCAGTGCAAACCCCGCTCGGTTGGCGATCCACGAGCAGTACTTC.

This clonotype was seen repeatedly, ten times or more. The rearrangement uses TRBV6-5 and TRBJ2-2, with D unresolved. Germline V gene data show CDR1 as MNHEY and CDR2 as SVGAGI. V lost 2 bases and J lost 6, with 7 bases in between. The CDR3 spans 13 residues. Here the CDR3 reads CASSYDAPGELFF. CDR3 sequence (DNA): TGTGCCAGCAGTTACGACGCACCCGGGGAGCTGTTTTTT.

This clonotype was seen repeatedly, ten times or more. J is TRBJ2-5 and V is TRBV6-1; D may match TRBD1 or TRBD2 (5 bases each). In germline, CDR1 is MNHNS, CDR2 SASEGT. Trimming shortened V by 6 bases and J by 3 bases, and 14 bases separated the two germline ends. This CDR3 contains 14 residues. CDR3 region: CASRLDRDEETQYF. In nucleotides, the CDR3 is TGTGCCAGCAGACTAGACCGGGACGAAGAGACCCAGTACTTC.

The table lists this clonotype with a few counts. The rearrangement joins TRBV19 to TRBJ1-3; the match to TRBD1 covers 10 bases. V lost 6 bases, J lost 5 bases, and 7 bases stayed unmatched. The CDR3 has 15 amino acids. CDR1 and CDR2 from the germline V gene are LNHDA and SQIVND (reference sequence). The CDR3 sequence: CASRTSDRGRNTIYF. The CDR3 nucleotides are TGTGCCAGTAGGACCTCGGACAGGGGGAGAAACACCATATATTTT.

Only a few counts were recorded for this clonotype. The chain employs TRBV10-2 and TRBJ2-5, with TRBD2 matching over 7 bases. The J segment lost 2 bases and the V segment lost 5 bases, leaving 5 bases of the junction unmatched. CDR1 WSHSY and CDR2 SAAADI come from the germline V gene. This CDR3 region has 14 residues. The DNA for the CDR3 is TGCGCCAGCAGTAGTTGGGGGGGACAAGAGACCCAGTACTTC. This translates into CASSSWGGQETQYF.